Listed below are T cell receptor beta chains from one sample, sequenced in a study of T cells after yellow fever vaccination. TCRdb reprocessed the 5' RACE reads via MiXCR and lists one record per CDR3 protein. Of about 170,000 distinct CDR3 sequences detected, 11% appear once; the ten largest clones hold about 38%. The sample in question was CD8+ T cells sorted from PBMCs, obtained 15 days after the yellow fever booster vaccination. These receptors were taken from a man in his late teens or twenties who received the YFV17D yellow fever vaccine. Both conserved end residues are part of each CDR3. The order of the fields is CDR3 length, D gene, V gene, J gene, clone size, CDR3 DNA, CDR3 protein. A D gene is named only where the DNA matches it firmly. The size entry is marked missing in some rows and otherwise reads once, few, many or a size class.

15	.	TRBV2	TRBJ2-1	many	TGTGCCAGCAGTGAAGGAATGCGGGGTATAGATGAGCAGTTCTTC	CASSEGMRGIDEQFF
12	.	TRBV12-3/TRBV12-4	TRBJ1-5	.	TGTGCCAGCAGGACAGGAAATCAGCCCCAGCATTTT	CASRTGNQPQHF
12	.	TRBV20-1	TRBJ2-5	few	TGCAGTGCTAGTGGAGCTAAAGAGACCCAGTACTTC	CSASGAKETQYF
15	.	TRBV4-3	TRBJ2-3	.	TGCGCCAGCAGCCTACAGGGTCGGAATACAGATACGCAGTATTTT	CASSLQGRNTDTQYF
16	.	TRBV4-2	TRBJ1-3	few	TGTGCCAGCAGCCAAGACGCCGGCCACTCTGGAAACACCATATATTTT	CASSQDAGHSGNTIYF
17	TRBD2	TRBV9	TRBJ2-3	.	TGTGCCAGCAGCGTAGTTGATAGCGGGGGGGTCACAGATACGCAGTATTTT	CASSVVDSGGVTDTQYF
14	.	TRBV20-1	TRBJ1-6	.	TGCAGTGCTAGAGGGGGGGTGGGGGATTCACCCCTCCACTTT	CSARGGVGDSPLHF
15	TRBD2	TRBV27	TRBJ2-3	few	TGTGCCAGCAGTTTAGCGGGACTAGCGTTAGATACGCAGTATTTT	CASSLAGLALDTQYF
13	.	TRBV3-1	TRBJ2-3	few	TGTGCCAGCAGCCCCGGCTTTGGGGATACGCAGTATTTT	CASSPGFGDTQYF
14	.	TRBV9	TRBJ2-7	.	TGTGCCAGCAGCGTAGGTGGCAGTCCTTACGAGCAGTACTTC	CASSVGGSPYEQYF
16	.	TRBV4-2	TRBJ2-7	.	TGTGCCAGCAGCCAAAGCTTGGCCAGTAGCTCCTACGAGCAGTACTTC	CASSQSLASSSYEQYF
14	TRBD1	TRBV5-1	TRBJ2-3	few	TGCGCCAGCAGCTTGCGCAGGGGGACAGATACGCAGTATTTT	CASSLRRGTDTQYF
15	TRBD1	TRBV7-9	TRBJ1-5	few	TGTGCCAGCAGCACCGCAGGGGGCGGAAGTCAGCCCCAGCATTTT	CASSTAGGGSQPQHF
16	TRBD2	TRBV18	TRBJ2-1	few	TGTGCCAGCTCACCCTATAGCGGGGGAGAGAATAATGAGCAGTTCTTC	CASSPYSGGENNEQFF
14	TRBD1	TRBV6-6	TRBJ2-2	.	TGTGCCGCCGAGGACAGGGGGCTGTCCGGGGAGCTGTTTTTT	CAAEDRGLSGELFF
16	TRBD1	TRBV4-2	TRBJ2-3	.	TGTGCCAGCAGCCAGATCGGGACAGGGGGATTAGATACGCAGTATTTT	CASSQIGTGGLDTQYF
17	TRBD2	TRBV15	TRBJ2-5	.	TGTGCCACCAGCAGAGAATGGGGGGAGCGGGGCCGAGAGACCCAGTACTTC	CATSREWGERGRETQYF
18	.	TRBV4-1	TRBJ1-1	few	TGCGCCAGCAGCCAAGTCCTGGGAGTCCCCACCCGGGAGGCTGAAGCTTTCTTT	CASSQVLGVPTREAEAFF
15	.	TRBV7-9	TRBJ2-7	few	TGTGCCAGCAGCCCAGTGGGCCTATCCTCCTACGAGCAGTACTTC	CASSPVGLSSYEQYF
14	TRBD1	TRBV6-2/TRBV6-3	TRBJ2-7	many	TGTGCCAGCAGTCCCCCGGGACAGGGTTACGAGCAGTACTTC	CASSPPGQGYEQYF
14	.	TRBV5-1	TRBJ2-3	.	TGCGCCAGCAGTCGGGGGGCCGGCACAGATACGCAGTATTTT	CASSRGAGTDTQYF
16	.	TRBV27	TRBJ2-3	.	TGTGCCAGCAGTTCTTTCTTTCAAGGGGTGGCAGATACGCAGTATTTT	CASSSFFQGVADTQYF
15	.	TRBV10-3	TRBJ2-5	few	TGTGCCATCAGTGAGTCATCGCTAGCCGGGGAGACCCAGTACTTC	CAISESSLAGETQYF
20	TRBD2	TRBV5-1	TRBJ2-4	few	TGCGCCAGCAGCCCGTTGCAGTTTAGCGGGGGGTTCGTTGACAAAAACATTCAGTACTTC	CASSPLQFSGGFVDKNIQYF
15	TRBD2	TRBV7-3	TRBJ2-3	few	TGTGCCAGCAGCTTAGGCGGGGGGGCCGCAGATACGCAGTATTTT	CASSLGGGAADTQYF
14	.	TRBV7-3	TRBJ1-1	once	TGTGCCAGCAGCTTTTCGGGGGGGCAGGCTGAAGCTTTCTTT	CASSFSGGQAEAFF
14	.	TRBV29-1	TRBJ2-7	.	TGCAGCGTTACCGGGGATGTTGGGTCCTACGAGCAGTACTTC	CSVTGDVGSYEQYF
15	.	TRBV4-1	TRBJ1-5	few	TGCGCCAGCAGCCAAGTCAGTCCTAGCAATCAGCCCCAGCATTTT	CASSQVSPSNQPQHF